These T cell receptor beta chains were read from a single sample in a study of regulatory T cells in long-lasting Graves disease. Each CDR3 protein gets one entry after TCRdb re-called the multiplex PCR reads with MiXCR. The sample shows almost 450,000 distinct CDR3 sequences, about a sixth of them seen only once. This same sample was also taken into another study, of T cells in Graves' hyperthyroidism and ophthalmopathy.

The material was peripheral blood mononuclear cells (PBMCs), obtained at new diagnosis, from a patient treated with antithyroid drugs. These receptors were taken from a woman in her 30s with Graves disease. CDR3s include the opening cysteine and the closing phenylalanine or tryptophan. A D gene is named only where the DNA matches it firmly. Clone size is not always given. Where it is, it says once, few, many or a class for expanded clones.

V gene	D gene	J gene	clone size	CDR3 protein	CDR3 DNA
TRBV20-1	-	TRBJ2-5	few	CSAEGLSGGGTQYF	TGCAGTGCCGAGGGGCTATCCGGCGGCGGGACCCAGTACTTC
TRBV6-2/TRBV6-3	-	TRBJ1-1	-	CASSVRATEAFF	TGTGCCAGCAGTGTTAGGGCAACAGAAGCTTTCTTT
TRBV3-1	-	TRBJ2-7	-	CASSQGIRPRDEQYF	TGTGCCAGCAGCCAGGGGATAAGGCCGCGGGACGAGCAGTACTTC
TRBV18	TRBD2	TRBJ2-7	many	CASSTKGTSGGEQYF	TGTGCCAGCTCAACGAAGGGGACTAGCGGGGGCGAGCAGTACTTC
TRBV7-8	-	TRBJ2-1	many	CASSLGRRGEQFF	TGTGCCAGCAGCTTAGGGCGACGCGGGGAGCAGTTCTTC
TRBV5-1	-	TRBJ2-1	few	CASSAGGPVGEQFF	TGCGCCAGCAGCGCCGGAGGGCCGGTGGGTGAGCAGTTCTTC
TRBV12-3/TRBV12-4	-	TRBJ2-3	-	CASRFMGLQGDTQYF	TGTGCCAGCAGATTCATGGGATTACAGGGTGATACGCAGTATTTT
TRBV19	-	TRBJ1-1	many	CASRPLGEDSGTEAFF	TGTGCCAGTAGACCCCTAGGGGAGGACTCGGGAACTGAAGCTTTCTTT
TRBV29-1	-	TRBJ2-5	many	CSVEGQGWETQYF	TGCAGCGTTGAAGGGCAGGGTTGGGAGACCCAGTACTTC
TRBV28	-	TRBJ2-5	few	CASSFDGSDSLQETQYF	TGTGCCAGCTCCTTCGACGGATCAGACAGTTTACAAGAGACCCAGTACTTC
TRBV5-4	TRBD1	TRBJ2-3	many	CASSLEGQATDTQYF	TGTGCCAGCAGCTTGGAGGGACAGGCCACAGATACGCAGTATTTT
TRBV3-1	-	TRBJ1-2	many	CASSFSADGGYTF	TGTGCCAGCAGCTTTTCGGCCGATGGAGGCTACACCTTC
TRBV5-1	-	TRBJ2-3	many	CASSLAWAGRGTDTQYF	TGCGCCAGCAGCTTGGCCTGGGCGGGTCGGGGCACAGATACGCAGTATTTT
TRBV27	TRBD1	TRBJ1-6	few	CAGSLSTTGGISPLHF	TGTGCCGGCAGTTTATCTACGACAGGGGGGATTTCACCCCTCCACTTT
TRBV2	TRBD2	TRBJ2-2	few	CASTGGGRGTGELFF	TGTGCCAGCACGGGGGGGGGTCGTGGCACCGGGGAGCTGTTTTTT
TRBV30	TRBD1	TRBJ1-1	-	CAWSVTGQNYRNTEAFF	TGTGCCTGGAGTGTAACGGGACAGAACTATCGGAACACTGAAGCTTTCTTT
TRBV7-3	-	TRBJ2-2	many	CASTREHTGELFF	TGTGCCAGCACTCGGGAGCACACCGGGGAGCTGTTTTTT
TRBV30	-	TRBJ2-1	many	CAWIANGRHEQFF	TGTGCCTGGATTGCGAATGGACGTCATGAGCAGTTCTTC
TRBV6-1	TRBD1	TRBJ1-2	-	CASSLGQGVYTF	TGTGCCAGCAGTCTGGGACAGGGTGTCTACACCTTC
TRBV30	TRBD1	TRBJ2-1	many	CAWSVVQGARGEQFF	TGTGCCTGGAGTGTTGTCCAGGGGGCGCGCGGTGAGCAGTTCTTC
TRBV27	TRBD2	TRBJ2-7	many	CASGGVDEQYF	TGTGCTTCGGGAGGAGTAGACGAGCAGTACTTC
TRBV5-1	TRBD1	TRBJ1-1	many	CASSLMTGYGTEAFF	TGCGCCAGCAGCTTGATGACAGGGTATGGCACTGAAGCTTTCTTT
TRBV11-2	TRBD2	TRBJ2-5	many	CASSLGLASAGQETQYF	TGTGCCAGCAGCTTAGGACTAGCGTCAGCCGGGCAAGAGACCCAGTACTTC
TRBV30	-	TRBJ2-1	many	CAWSVAGYNEQFF	TGTGCCTGGAGTGTAGCCGGGTACAATGAGCAGTTCTTC
TRBV7-2	TRBD2	TRBJ2-7	-	CASSSPGTSGKGQYF	TGTGCCAGCAGCTCTCCCGGGACTAGCGGAAAGGGGCAGTACTTC
TRBV27	-	TRBJ2-1	many	CASSSRGGEQFF	TGTGCCAGCAGTTCAAGGGGGGGTGAGCAGTTCTTC
TRBV27	TRBD1	TRBJ2-1	many	CASSPQLFRGQSDEQFF	TGTGCCAGCAGTCCCCAATTGTTCAGGGGGCAATCGGATGAGCAGTTCTTC
TRBV28	-	TRBJ2-3	many	CASSAQPGTRAADTQYF	TGTGCCAGCAGTGCCCAACCCGGGACGAGAGCAGCAGATACGCAGTATTTT
TRBV5-1	-	TRBJ1-2	many	CASSLGNSGRDGYTF	TGCGCCAGCAGCTTAGGAAACTCGGGCCGGGATGGCTACACCTTC